The 21 T cell receptor beta chains listed next were all sequenced from one sample in a study of spatial heterogeneity in lung cancer. Sample time point: sample taken at primary tumor resection. TCRdb fed the 5' RACE reads into MiXCR, producing one record per CDR3 protein. The sample includes tens of thousands of distinct CDR3 sequences, 12% to 15% of them seen just once. The source material was PBMCs, sampled at surgery. The source is a male donor with early-stage non-small cell lung cancer.

The CDR3 coding sequence is TGTGCCAGCAGCCTATGGGCTGGGGGAGCCAAAAACATTCAGTACTTC. It encodes CASSLWAGGAKNIQYF. The chain recombines TRBV7-2 with TRBJ2-4, with D perhaps matching TRBD1 or TRBD2 (5 bases each). V was cut by 5 bases and J by 0 bases, with 14 bases left in between. Looked up from germline, CDR1 is SGHTA and CDR2 is FQGNSA. This CDR3 is built from 16 residues.

This clonotype was observed at least ten times. This sequence joins TRBV10-2 and TRBJ1-1, with D hard to call. The germline CDR1 and CDR2 sequences are WSHSY and SAAADI. The CDR3 runs to 13 residues. Trimming cost V 2 bases and J 8 bases, with 12 bases left between them. The DNA of the CDR3 is TGCGCCAGCAGTGAGAACGGTCCCCGGGAAGCTTTCTTT. Amino acid sequence: CASSENGPREAFF.

V gene TRBV4-1 combines with J gene TRBJ2-3; 11 positions agree with TRBD1. CDR3 length equals 18 residues. CDR1 is MGHRA, CDR2 YSYEKL, per germline. V dropped 4 bases and J dropped 6; count of bases not matched to a gene: 15. The CDR3 DNA sequence: TGCGCCAGCAGCCCCATCTTTAGAGGACAGGGGGCGAAGGATACGCAGTATTTT. It yields the protein CASSPIFRGQGAKDTQYF.

The chain couples TRBV29-1 to TRBJ2-1, with D possibly matching TRBD2 (5 bases). Trimming shortened V by 5 bases and J by 6 bases, and 8 bases separated the two germline ends. Germline-derived CDR1 and CDR2 are SQVTM and ANQGSEA. CDR3 length equals 11 residues. In nucleotides, the CDR3 is TGCAGCGTTTCTAGCCGCAATGAGCAGTTCTTC. As protein: CSVSSRNEQFF.

The rearrangement links TRBV10-3 to TRBJ2-7; perhaps TRBD2 as D (6 bases). The CDR3 consists of 14 residues. Per germline, CDR1 ENHRY and CDR2 SYGVKD. Trimming pared 4 bases from V and 3 bases from J, leaving 13 bases between. The chain's CDR3 is CAISADGGFYEQYF. DNA for the CDR3: TGTGCCATCAGTGCGGACGGAGGGTTCTACGAGCAGTACTTC.

The gene calls are TRBV20-1 and TRBJ2-3; 9 nucleotides agree with TRBD1. Germline CDR1 reads DFQATT; CDR2 reads SNEGSKA (reference sequence). After removal of 1 base from V and 6 bases from J, the junction contained 5 bases not matched to a gene. The CDR3 is made up of 14 amino acids. The CDR3 loop reads CSARGGQGGDTQYF. The CDR3 region has the DNA TGCAGTGCTAGAGGGGGACAGGGAGGGGATACGCAGTATTTT.

The rearrangement links TRBV7-2 to TRBJ2-5; 13 nucleotides line up with TRBD2. V was pared by 5 bases and J by 4 bases, with 16 bases of the junction left unmatched. The CDR3 contains 19 residues. CDR1 SGHTA and CDR2 FQGNSA come from the germline V gene. Written as DNA, the CDR3 is TGTGCCAGCAGCCCTCCCGGACTGATGACTAGCGGGAGGACAGAGACCCAGTACTTC. Residues: CASSPPGLMTSGRTETQYF.

V usage is TRBV5-1 and J usage is TRBJ2-2; D ambiguous. The germline V gene has CDR1 SGHRS and CDR2 YFSETQ. The CDR3 consists of 15 residues. V lost 0 bases and J 1 base, leaving 7 bases between the germline ends. CDR3 sequence reads: CASSLEWRNTGELFF. The DNA for the CDR3 is TGCGCCAGCAGCTTGGAGTGGCGGAACACCGGGGAGCTGTTTTTT.

This clonotype was seen a handful of times. J is TRBJ2-7 and V is TRBV11-2; maybe TRBD1 (5 bases). The CDR3 sequence is 13 residues long. In germline, CDR1 is SGHAT, CDR2 FQNNGV. Trimming took off 3 bases at V and 4 bases at J, with 10 bases between the two ends. In DNA, the CDR3 is TGTGCCAGCAGCTTTCCCAGGGCTTACGAGCAGTACTTC. Translating it yields CASSFPRAYEQYF.

This clonotype was seen only a few times. This sequence joins TRBV11-2 and TRBJ1-1; D not certain. V shed 1 base and J shed 9 bases, with 21 bases lying between them. CDR1 is SGHAT and CDR2 is FQNNGV in the germline V gene. The CDR3 spans 16 residues. CDR3 in amino acids: CASSLGVRVRVEKAFF. CDR3 DNA sequence: TGTGCCAGCAGCTTAGGAGTTAGAGTGAGGGTAGAAAAAGCTTTCTTT.

This clonotype was detected only a few times. J is TRBJ1-5 and V is TRBV6-1, with 8 positions matching TRBD1. The CDR3 is 15 amino acids. Looked up from germline, CDR1 is MNHNS and CDR2 is SASEGT. V lost 8 bases to trimming and J lost 4 bases; unmatched junction nucleotides: 10. CDR3 in amino acids: CASLTTGGGNQPQHF. The CDR3 region has the DNA TGTGCCAGCCTTACCACAGGGGGGGGTAATCAGCCCCAGCATTTT.

At least ten counts were recorded for this clonotype. The chain carries TRBV5-1 and TRBJ2-6; no firm D call. Germline V gene data show CDR1 as SGHRS and CDR2 as YFSETQ. The CDR3 spans 15 residues. V was cut by 6 bases and J by 4 bases, with 14 bases left in between. The CDR3 protein is CASKVAASGANVLTF. CDR3 nucleotides: TGCGCCAGCAAAGTGGCTGCCTCAGGGGCCAACGTCCTGACTTTC.

At least ten counts were recorded for this clonotype. The chain combines TRBV19 with TRBJ2-2; D perhaps matches TRBD1 (5 bases). CDR3 size: 15 residues. The V end was cut by 6 bases, the J end by 6 bases, with 17 bases between. The germline V gene encodes CDR1 LNHDA and CDR2 SQIVND (reference sequence). The CDR3 DNA sequence: TGTGCCAGTAGGCTAAACCACCAGGGCTCCGGGGAGCTGTTTTTT. It codes for CASRLNHQGSGELFF.

The chain uses TRBV27 and TRBJ2-7; 9 nucleotides match TRBD1. Per the germline V gene, CDR1 is MNHEY and CDR2 is SMNVEV (reference sequence). CDR3 length equals 15 residues. The V and J ends lost 8 bases and 6 bases, in that order; junction bases with no gene match: 14. The CDR3 region has the DNA TGTGCCAGCGGATTCACCGGGACAGGGCTTACCGAGCAGTACTTC. Translated, it gives CASGFTGTGLTEQYF.

This clonotype was counted many times. V gene TRBV5-4 combines with J gene TRBJ2-2; 7 bases are a match to TRBD1. The CDR3 is 16 amino acids. In germline, CDR1 is SGHNT, CDR2 YYREEE (reference sequence). V dropped 4 bases and J dropped 2; count of bases not matched to a gene: 8. CDR3 sequence (DNA): TGTGCCAGCAGCCCGAGGGACAGCCTCAACACCGGGGAGCTGTTTTTT. Its translation: CASSPRDSLNTGELFF. Drawing the rest from reference TRBV5-4 and TRBJ2-2, the complete variable domain is ETGVTQSPTHLIKTRGQQVTLRCSSQSGHNTVSWYQQALGQGPQFIFQYYREEENGRGNFPPRFSGLQFPNYSSELNVNALELDDSALYLCASSPRDSLNTGELFFGEGSRLTVL.

The sample holds many counts of this clonotype. CDR3 DNA: TGTGCCAGCAGCTTGGCGGGGTTCCCCGGAGGCTACACCTTC. It specifies CASSLAGFPGGYTF. The V gene is TRBV5-6, the J gene TRBJ1-2, with D uncertain. There are 14 residues in the CDR3. The V and J ends lost 0 bases and 8 bases respectively, with 14 bases between them. The V gene's germline CDR1 is SGHDT and CDR2 YYEEEE.

This clonotype turned up a few times. The CDR3 DNA sequence: TGCGCCAGCGGGCCGAGGGACGGGGACAATGAGCAGTTCTTC. Its translation is CASGPRDGDNEQFF. The V and J genes are TRBV5-1 and TRBJ2-1; D tentatively reads TRBD1 or TRBD2 (5 bases each). Per the germline V gene, CDR1 is SGHRS and CDR2 is YFSETQ. The CDR3 extends over 14 amino acids. V lost 7 bases to trimming and J lost 5 bases, with 16 bases between them.

This clonotype turned up a few times. The J gene is TRBJ2-1, the V gene TRBV12-3 or TRBV12-4; no definite D call. CDR3 length: 13 amino acids. Trimming pared 2 bases from V and 8 bases from J, leaving 10 bases between. CDR3 DNA: TGTGCCAGCAGTTTAACTTTAGTACATGAGCAGTTCTTC. Its protein product is CASSLTLVHEQFF.

The CDR3 protein is CASSPLVTDEQFF. CDR3 DNA sequence: TGCGCCAGCAGCCCCTTAGTAACGGATGAGCAGTTCTTC. The chain has TRBV5-1 and TRBJ2-1; no reliable D call. Between the trimmed V and J ends, which lost 4 bases and 8 bases, there was a span of 13 bases. This CDR3 spans 13 amino acids. Germline V lookup: CDR1 SGHRS, CDR2 YFSETQ.

This clonotype appeared many times. The V and J genes are TRBV6-2 or TRBV6-3 and TRBJ2-1, with TRBD2 matching over 8 bases. Germline V gene sequence: CDR1 MNHEY, CDR2 SVGEGT. The junction had 5 bases not matched to a gene; V was cut back by 2 bases and J by 2 bases. CDR3 length: 16 amino acids. In DNA, the CDR3 is TGTGCCAGCAGTTACCAGGCAGCGGGGGCCTACAATGAGCAGTTCTTC. This encodes CASSYQAAGAYNEQFF.

V gene TRBV4-2 combines with J gene TRBJ2-5; D possibly uses TRBD1 or TRBD2 (5 bases each). With 0 bases removed from V and 5 bases from J, the gap between germline ends came to 10 bases. The CDR3 has 14 amino acids. Germline CDR1 LGHNA, CDR2 YNFKEQ. The CDR3 protein is CASSQEMGEETQYF. CDR3 DNA: TGTGCCAGCAGCCAAGAGATGGGGGAGGAGACCCAGTACTTC.